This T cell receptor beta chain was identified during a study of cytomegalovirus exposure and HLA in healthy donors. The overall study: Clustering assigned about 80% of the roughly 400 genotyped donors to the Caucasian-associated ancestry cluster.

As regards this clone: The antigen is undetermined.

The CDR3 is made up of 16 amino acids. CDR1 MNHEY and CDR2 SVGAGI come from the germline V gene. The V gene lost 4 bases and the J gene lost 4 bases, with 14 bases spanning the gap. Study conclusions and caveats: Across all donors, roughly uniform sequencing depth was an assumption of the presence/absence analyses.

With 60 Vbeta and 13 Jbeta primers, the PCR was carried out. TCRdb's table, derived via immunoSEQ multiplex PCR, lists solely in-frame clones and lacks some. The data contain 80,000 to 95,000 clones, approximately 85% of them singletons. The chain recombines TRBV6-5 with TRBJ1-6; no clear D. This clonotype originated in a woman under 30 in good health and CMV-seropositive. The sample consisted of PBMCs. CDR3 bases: TGTGCCAGCAGTTGGGCAGGCCGGGGTTATAATTCACCCCTCCACTTT. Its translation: CASSWAGRGYNSPLHF.